Shown below are 7 T cell receptor beta chains from a single sample sequenced in a study of T cell responses to AZD1222 COVID-19 vaccine. Assay: immunoSEQ multiplex PCR; the TCRdb copy retains only in-frame clones and omits some. The sample lists roughly 140,000 clones, 75% to 95% seen once, with around 3.1% in the top ten. The sample was peripheral blood, taken 28 days after the second AZD1222 dose. These receptors were taken from an adult who received the AZD1222 COVID-19 vaccine.

The chain employs TRBV3-1 (or the pseudogene TRBV3-2) and TRBJ2-1; 7 bases are a match to TRBD2. The germline V gene has CDR1 LGHDT and CDR2 YNNKEL (reference sequence). CDR3 length equals 17 residues. After removal of 4 bases from V and 1 base from J, the junction contained 10 bases not matched to a gene. In DNA, the CDR3 is TGTGCCAGCAGCCGTTTTTCGGGAGGCCCATCCTACAATGAGCAGTTCTTC. Its translation: CASSRFSGGPSYNEQFF.

The chain couples TRBV7-6 to TRBJ1-1; D possibly corresponds to TRBD1 (6 bases). Germline CDR1 is SGHVS and CDR2 is FNYEAQ. V was cut by 2 bases and J by 1 base, with 11 bases left in between. CDR3 size: 15 residues. CDR3 amino acids: CASSLNTGPNTEAFF. CDR3 in DNA: TGTGCCAGCAGCTTAAATACAGGGCCGAACACTGAAGCTTTCTTT.

The rearrangement uses TRBV5-1 and TRBJ2-1, with TRBD1 matching 9 bases. J gave up 8 bases and V 4 bases, and 10 bases lay outside the gene matches. The germline V gene has CDR1 SGHRS and CDR2 YFSETQ. The CDR3 extends over 15 amino acids. CDR3 amino acids: CASSRTGAGIDEQFF. In DNA, the CDR3 is TGCGCCAGCAGCAGGACAGGGGCCGGTATAGATGAGCAGTTCTTC.

The chain is built from TRBV5-1 and TRBJ2-7; D is unclear. Per the germline V gene, CDR1 is SGHRS and CDR2 is YFSETQ. The CDR3 is 14 amino acids. V was cut by 4 bases and J by 3 bases, with 14 bases left in between. For the CDR3, the DNA is TGCGCCAGCAGCGAAGGGCCCGTTAGCTACGAGCAGTACTTC. Protein: CASSEGPVSYEQYF.

The rearrangement uses TRBV5-6 and TRBJ2-7, with 7 bases fitting TRBD1. Germline loops: CDR1 SGHDT, CDR2 YYEEEE. Trimming removed 4 bases from V and 0 bases from J; junction bases left unmatched: 10. This CDR3 is built from 16 residues. CDR3 loop: CASSHQTGKSSYEQYF. CDR3 DNA sequence: TGTGCCAGCAGCCACCAGACAGGGAAATCCTCCTACGAGCAGTACTTC.

This clone came up a few times. The chain recombines TRBV3-1 (or the pseudogene TRBV3-2) with TRBJ2-1, with 8 positions matching TRBD1. The J segment lost 5 bases and the V segment lost 4 bases, leaving 1 base of the junction unmatched. This CDR3 has 13 residues. CDR1 LGHDT and CDR2 YNNKEL come from the germline V gene (reference sequence). CDR3 sequence reads: CASSRQGNNEQFF. The CDR3 DNA sequence: TGTGCCAGCAGCCGACAGGGGAACAATGAGCAGTTCTTC.

CDR3 nucleotide sequence: TGTGCCAGCGGAGGGGGGCCCATCCAGCCCCAGCATTTT. Residues: CASGGGPIQPQHF. The rearrangement uses TRBV27 and TRBJ1-5; D possibly corresponds to TRBD1 (6 bases). Per germline, CDR1 MNHEY and CDR2 SMNVEV (reference sequence). V was clipped by 8 bases and J by 7 bases, with 15 bases between them. This CDR3 contains 13 residues.